What follows is one T cell receptor beta chain and its context. This specimen belongs to a study of blood T cell repertoires in COVID-19. Study-level background: PBMCs, B-cell-depleted T cells, or T cells provided the cDNA or gDNA that made up the material.

CDR1 LNHDA and CDR2 SQIVND come from the germline V gene (reference sequence). The CDR3 loop spans 15 amino acids. V lost 6 bases and J lost 5; bases outside the gene matches: 7. In the original processing: Amplification of reference gene primers was used by the study to estimate nucleated cell counts. Here immunoSEQ multiplex PCR was the method, and the copy in TCRdb shows in-frame clones only, minus some. The D gene and trimming were derived from the DNA, and the V and J assignments and clone size from that table. The sample yields some 98,000 clones, approximately 80% seen once. Sequenced input: peripheral blood. This clonotype was sampled from a man between 65 and 85 years old with active or convalescent COVID-19. This chain connects TRBV19 to TRBJ2-1, with 10 nucleotides matching TRBD2. The CDR3 bases are TGTGCCAGTAGCGGCAGGACTAGCGGCCACAATGAGCAGTTCTTC. Its translation is CASSGRTSGHNEQFF.